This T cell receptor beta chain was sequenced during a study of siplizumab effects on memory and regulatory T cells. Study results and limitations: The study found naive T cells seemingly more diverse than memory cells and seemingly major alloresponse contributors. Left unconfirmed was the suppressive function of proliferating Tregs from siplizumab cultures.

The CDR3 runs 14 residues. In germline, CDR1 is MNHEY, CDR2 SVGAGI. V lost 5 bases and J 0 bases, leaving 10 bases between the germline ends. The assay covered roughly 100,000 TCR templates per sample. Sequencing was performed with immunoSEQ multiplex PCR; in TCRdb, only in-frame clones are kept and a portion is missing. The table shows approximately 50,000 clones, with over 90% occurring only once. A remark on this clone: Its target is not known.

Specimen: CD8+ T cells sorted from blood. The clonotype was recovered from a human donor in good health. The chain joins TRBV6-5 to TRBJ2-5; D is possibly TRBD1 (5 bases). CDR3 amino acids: CASSTSGYQETQYF. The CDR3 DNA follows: TGTGCCAGCAGTACTTCAGGGTACCAAGAGACCCAGTACTTC.